These 12 T cell receptor beta chains were all obtained from the same sample, sequenced in a study of T cell responses to AZD1222 COVID-19 vaccine. Clones were sequenced by immunoSEQ multiplex PCR, and TCRdb holds only the in-frame ones, with some missing. The top ten clones hold roughly 18% of a sample with about 110,000 clones, more than 70% of them seen once. The material sequenced was peripheral blood, taken on day 0 of AZD1222 vaccination. These receptors were taken from an adult in good health.

This clone was detected only a few times. The V and J genes are TRBV20-1 and TRBJ2-1, with no clear D. Germline V gene sequence: CDR1 DFQATT, CDR2 SNEGSKA (reference sequence). V was shortened by 5 bases and J by 8 bases, with 7 bases between the two germline ends. CDR3 length: 10 residues. This CDR3 is CSAGVDEQFF. The CDR3 nucleotides read TGCAGTGCTGGGGTTGATGAGCAGTTCTTC.

The sample holds one count of this clone. The chain combines TRBV2 with TRBJ1-2; the D is unclear. Germline CDR1 and CDR2: SNHLY and FYNNEI. This CDR3 comprises 12 residues. Trimming stripped 3 bases from V and 4 bases from J, with 6 bases between. The CDR3 region has the DNA TGTGCCAGCAGTGAGGAAGTCTATGGCTACACCTTC. It yields the protein CASSEEVYGYTF.

The J gene is TRBJ1-1, the V gene TRBV2, with a weak D call TRBD1 (5 bases). V was clipped by 7 bases and J by 3 bases, with 18 bases between them. The germline V gene has CDR1 SNHLY and CDR2 FYNNEI. The CDR3 runs to 15 residues. CDR3 sequence reads: CASKNWGSGYTEAFF. CDR3 nucleotides: TGTGCCAGCAAGAACTGGGGATCAGGGTACACTGAAGCTTTCTTT.

The rearrangement joins TRBV4-3 to TRBJ1-2; D unresolved. The CDR3 length is 15 residues. Germline-derived CDR1 and CDR2 are LGHNA and YSLEER. The V and J ends lost 0 bases and 5 bases respectively, with 13 bases between them. This CDR3 is CASSQDSSAAYGYTF. Here the CDR3 DNA reads TGCGCCAGCAGCCAAGATTCATCGGCAGCGTATGGCTACACCTTC.

In DNA form, the CDR3 reads TGTGCCAGCAGCTGGGGGTCCGGGACAGGGAGCAATCAGCCCCAGCATTTT. Translation gives CASSWGSGTGSNQPQHF. J is TRBJ1-5 and V is TRBV7-6; TRBD1 aligns across 9 bases. CDR3 length: 17 residues. Looked up from germline, CDR1 is SGHVS and CDR2 is FNYEAQ. J was trimmed by 1 base and V by 4 bases; bases with no gene match: 8.

This rearrangement joins TRBV9 to TRBJ1-1, with D perhaps TRBD1 (6 bases). The germline V gene has CDR1 SGDLS and CDR2 YYNGEE. The CDR3 contains 16 residues. V shed 0 bases and J shed 3 bases, with 15 bases lying between them. CDR3 sequence: CASSVAAGAPYTEAFF. Here the CDR3 DNA reads TGTGCCAGCAGCGTAGCGGCAGGGGCTCCATACACTGAAGCTTTCTTT.

The rearrangement uses TRBV11-2 and TRBJ2-3; 12 bases match TRBD2. This CDR3 region has 15 residues. Germline CDR1 reads SGHAT; CDR2 reads FQNNGV. The J segment lost 4 bases and the V segment lost 5 bases, leaving 4 bases of the junction unmatched. The DNA for the CDR3 is TGTGCCAGCAGCCTAGCGGGGGGGCTCCCAGATACGCAGTATTTT. It specifies CASSLAGGLPDTQYF.

This clone has a single count. The J gene is TRBJ1-1, the V gene TRBV7-2, with unresolved D. V lost 5 bases and J 0 bases, leaving 7 bases between the germline ends. The CDR3 has 13 residues. Germline V gene data show CDR1 as SGHTA and CDR2 as FQGNSA. CDR3 nucleotide sequence: TGTGCCAGCAGCCCAGGAATGAACACTGAAGCTTTCTTT. Its translation: CASSPGMNTEAFF. Full variable domain (rest looked up from reference TRBV7-2 and TRBJ1-1): GAGVSQSPSNKVTEKGKDVELRCDPISGHTALYWYRQSLGQGLEFLIYFQGNSAPDKSGLPSDRFSAERTGGSVSTLTIQRTQQEDSAVYLCASSPGMNTEAFFGQGTRLTVV.

The chain joins TRBV7-2 to TRBJ2-5; D is ambiguous. Trimming took 3 bases from V and 5 from J, leaving 10 bases between them. The CDR3 is 13 amino acids. The germline gives CDR1 SGHTA, CDR2 FQGNSA. The CDR3 nucleotides read TGTGCCAGCAGCTTGACCTTCAGGGAGACCCAGTACTTC. Translating it yields CASSLTFRETQYF.

The rearrangement uses TRBV6-1 and TRBJ2-2, with D tentatively TRBD1 or TRBD2 (6 bases each). The ends were cut back, 3 bases at V and 5 bases at J, with 13 bases in the middle. Germline loops: CDR1 MNHNS, CDR2 SASEGT. The CDR3 runs to 15 residues. CDR3 amino acids: CASSDYRAGTGELFF. The CDR3 nucleotides read TGTGCCAGCAGTGATTACAGGGCGGGGACCGGGGAGCTGTTTTTT.

The gene calls are TRBV5-6 and TRBJ1-2, with TRBD1 as a possible D gene (6 bases). CDR1 SGHDT and CDR2 YYEEEE come from the germline V gene. This CDR3 is built from 16 residues. Trimming removed 1 base from V and 2 bases from J, with 15 bases in between. In nucleotides, the CDR3 is TGTGCCAGCAGCTTGAGTTCCGGGGGGCGCAACTATGGCTACACCTTC. Its translation is CASSLSSGGRNYGYTF. The full variable domain, in which reference TRBV5-6 and TRBJ1-2 provide the parts outside the CDR3, is DAGVTQSPTHLIKTRGQQVTLRCSPKSGHDTVSWYQQALGQGPQFIFQYYEEEERQRGNFPDRFSGHQFPNYSSELNVNALLLGDSALYLCASSLSSGGRNYGYTFGSGTRLTVV.

V and J are TRBV28 and TRBJ1-6; weak D call: TRBD1 (6 bases). V lost 5 bases and J lost 7, with 15 bases in between. The CDR3 has 15 amino acids. Germline lookup yields CDR1 MDHEN and CDR2 SYDVKM. In nucleotides, the CDR3 is TGTGCCAGCAGTCCCACCAGGGGCTCAAATTCACCCCTCCACTTT. Amino acid sequence: CASSPTRGSNSPLHF.